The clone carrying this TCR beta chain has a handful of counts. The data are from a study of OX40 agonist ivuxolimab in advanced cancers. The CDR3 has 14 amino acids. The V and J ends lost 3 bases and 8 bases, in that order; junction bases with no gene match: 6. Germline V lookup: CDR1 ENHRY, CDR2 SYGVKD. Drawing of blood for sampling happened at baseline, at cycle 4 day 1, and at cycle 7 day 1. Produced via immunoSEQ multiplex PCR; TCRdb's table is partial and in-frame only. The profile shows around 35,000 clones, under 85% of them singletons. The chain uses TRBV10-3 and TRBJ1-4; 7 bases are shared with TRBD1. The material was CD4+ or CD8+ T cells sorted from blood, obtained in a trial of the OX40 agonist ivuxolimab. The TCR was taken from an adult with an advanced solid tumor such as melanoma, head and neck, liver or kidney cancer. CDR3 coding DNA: TGTGCCATCAGTGAAAACAGGGGAACCGAAAAACTGTTTTTT. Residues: CAISENRGTEKLFF.